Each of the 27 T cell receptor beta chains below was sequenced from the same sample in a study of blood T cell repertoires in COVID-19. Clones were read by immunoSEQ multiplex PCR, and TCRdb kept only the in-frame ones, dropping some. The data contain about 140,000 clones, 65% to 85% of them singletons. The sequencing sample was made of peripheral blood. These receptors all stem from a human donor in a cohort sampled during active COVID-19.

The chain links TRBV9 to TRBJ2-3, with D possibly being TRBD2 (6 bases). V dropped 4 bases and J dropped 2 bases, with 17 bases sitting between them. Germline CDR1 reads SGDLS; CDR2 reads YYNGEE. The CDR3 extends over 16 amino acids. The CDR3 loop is CASSTGGYSSTDTQYF. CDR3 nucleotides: TGTGCCAGCAGCACTGGAGGGTACTCCTCCACAGATACGCAGTATTTT.

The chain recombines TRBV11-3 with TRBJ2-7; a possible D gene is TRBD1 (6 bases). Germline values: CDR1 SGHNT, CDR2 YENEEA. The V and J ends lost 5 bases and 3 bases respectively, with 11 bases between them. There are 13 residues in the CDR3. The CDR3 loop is CASSPGQNYEQYF. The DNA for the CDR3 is TGTGCCAGCAGCCCAGGACAGAACTACGAGCAGTACTTC.

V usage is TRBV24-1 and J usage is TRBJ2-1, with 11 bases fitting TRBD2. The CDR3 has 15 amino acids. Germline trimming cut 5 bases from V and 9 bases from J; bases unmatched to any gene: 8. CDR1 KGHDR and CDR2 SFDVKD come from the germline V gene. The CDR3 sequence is CATSVVAGGSGEQFF. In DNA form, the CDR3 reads TGTGCCACCAGTGTAGTAGCGGGGGGGTCCGGTGAGCAGTTCTTC.

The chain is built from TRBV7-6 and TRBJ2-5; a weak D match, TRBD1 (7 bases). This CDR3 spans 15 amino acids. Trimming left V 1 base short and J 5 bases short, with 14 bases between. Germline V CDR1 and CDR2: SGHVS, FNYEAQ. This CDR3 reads CASSLEVTGRETQYF. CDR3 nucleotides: TGTGCCAGCAGCTTAGAGGTGACAGGGAGGGAGACCCAGTACTTC.

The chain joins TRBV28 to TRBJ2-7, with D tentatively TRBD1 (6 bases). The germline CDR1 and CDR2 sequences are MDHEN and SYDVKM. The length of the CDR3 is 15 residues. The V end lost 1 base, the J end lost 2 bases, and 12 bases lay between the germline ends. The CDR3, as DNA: TGTGCCAGCAGTTTATCAGGGGTGGGCACCTACGAGCAGTACTTC. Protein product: CASSLSGVGTYEQYF.

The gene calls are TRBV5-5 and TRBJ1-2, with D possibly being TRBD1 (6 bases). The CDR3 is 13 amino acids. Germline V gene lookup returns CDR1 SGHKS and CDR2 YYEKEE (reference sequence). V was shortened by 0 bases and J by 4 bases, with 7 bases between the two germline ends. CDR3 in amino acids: CASSLGDTYGYTF. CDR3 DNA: TGTGCCAGCAGCTTGGGGGACACCTATGGCTACACCTTC. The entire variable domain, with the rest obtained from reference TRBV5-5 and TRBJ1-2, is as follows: DAGVTQSPTHLIKTRGQQVTLRCSPISGHKSVSWYQQVLGQGPQFIFQYYEKEERGRGNFPDRFSARQFPNYSSELNVNALLLGDSALYLCASSLGDTYGYTFGSGTRLTVV.

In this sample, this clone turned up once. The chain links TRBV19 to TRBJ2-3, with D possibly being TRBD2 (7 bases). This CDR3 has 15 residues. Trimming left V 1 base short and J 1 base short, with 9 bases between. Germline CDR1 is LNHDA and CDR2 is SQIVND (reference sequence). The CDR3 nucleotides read TGTGCCAGTAGTATAGGGGGGGGCCGCACAGATACGCAGTATTTT. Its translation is CASSIGGGRTDTQYF.

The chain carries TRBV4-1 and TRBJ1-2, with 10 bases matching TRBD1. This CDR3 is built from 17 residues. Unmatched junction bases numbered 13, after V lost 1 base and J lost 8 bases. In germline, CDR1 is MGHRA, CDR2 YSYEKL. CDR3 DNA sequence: TGCGCCAGCAGCCAAGGTCTTAGGACAGGGGGTCTAGGCGGCTACACCTTC. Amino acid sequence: CASSQGLRTGGLGGYTF.

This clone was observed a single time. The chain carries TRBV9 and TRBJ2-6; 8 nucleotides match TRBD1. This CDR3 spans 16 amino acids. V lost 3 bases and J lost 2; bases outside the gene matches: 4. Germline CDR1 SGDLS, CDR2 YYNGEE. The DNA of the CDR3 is TGTGCCAGCAGCGAGCAGGGGGCGGCTGGGGCCAACGTCCTGACTTTC. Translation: CASSEQGAAGANVLTF.

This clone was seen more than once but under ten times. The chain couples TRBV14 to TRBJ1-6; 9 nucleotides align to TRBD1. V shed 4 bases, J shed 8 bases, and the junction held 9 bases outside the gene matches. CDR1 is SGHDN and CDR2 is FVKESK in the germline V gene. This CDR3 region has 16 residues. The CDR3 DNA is TGTGCCAGCAGCCGAGGCCTGTGGACAGGGGATTCACCCCTCCACTTT. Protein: CASSRGLWTGDSPLHF.

Here the CDR3 reads CASTPMGRGNYGYTF. The CDR3, as DNA: TGTGCCAGCACTCCTATGGGTAGGGGAAACTATGGCTACACCTTC. V usage is TRBV28 and J usage is TRBJ1-2, with D possibly being TRBD1 (5 bases). Per germline, CDR1 MDHEN and CDR2 SYDVKM. The CDR3 totals 15 residues. The V end lost 7 bases, the J end lost 2 bases, and 17 bases lay between the germline ends.

CDR3 sequence (DNA): TGTGCCAGCAGCTCGCGGGACAGGGGTTATACGCAGTATTTT. Protein sequence: CASSSRDRGYTQYF. This rearrangement joins TRBV14 to TRBJ2-3, with 10 bases that match TRBD1. With V trimmed by 5 bases and J by 7 bases, 6 bases remained unmatched. The CDR3 totals 14 residues. Looked up from germline, CDR1 is SGHDN and CDR2 is FVKESK.

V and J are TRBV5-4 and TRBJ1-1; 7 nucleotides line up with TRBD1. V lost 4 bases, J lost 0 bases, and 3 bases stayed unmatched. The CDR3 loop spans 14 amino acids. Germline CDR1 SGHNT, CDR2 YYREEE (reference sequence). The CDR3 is CASSLTGMNTEAFF. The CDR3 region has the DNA TGTGCCAGCAGCCTGACAGGGATGAACACTGAAGCTTTCTTT.

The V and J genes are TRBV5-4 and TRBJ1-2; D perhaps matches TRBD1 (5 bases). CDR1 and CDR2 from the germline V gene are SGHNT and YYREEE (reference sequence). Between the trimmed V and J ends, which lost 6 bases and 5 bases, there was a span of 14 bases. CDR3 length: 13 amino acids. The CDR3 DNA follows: TGTGCCAGCAACCCCGAGGGGAGGTATGGCTACACCTTC. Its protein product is CASNPEGRYGYTF. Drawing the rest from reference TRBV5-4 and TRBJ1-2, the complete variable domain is ETGVTQSPTHLIKTRGQQVTLRCSSQSGHNTVSWYQQALGQGPQFIFQYYREEENGRGNFPPRFSGLQFPNYSSELNVNALELDDSALYLCASNPEGRYGYTFGSGTRLTVV.

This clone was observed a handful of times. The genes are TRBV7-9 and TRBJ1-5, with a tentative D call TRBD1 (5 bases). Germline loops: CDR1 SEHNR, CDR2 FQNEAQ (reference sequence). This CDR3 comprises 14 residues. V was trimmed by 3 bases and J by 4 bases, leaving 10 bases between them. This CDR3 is CASSFGRTNQPQHF. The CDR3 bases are TGTGCCAGCAGCTTCGGCCGGACAAATCAGCCCCAGCATTTT.

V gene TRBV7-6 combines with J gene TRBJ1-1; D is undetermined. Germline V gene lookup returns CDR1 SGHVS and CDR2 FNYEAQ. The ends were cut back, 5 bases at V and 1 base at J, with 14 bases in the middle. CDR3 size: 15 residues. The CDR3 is CASSRQVVGNTEAFF. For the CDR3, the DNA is TGTGCCAGCAGCCGCCAGGTTGTCGGGAACACTGAAGCTTTCTTT.

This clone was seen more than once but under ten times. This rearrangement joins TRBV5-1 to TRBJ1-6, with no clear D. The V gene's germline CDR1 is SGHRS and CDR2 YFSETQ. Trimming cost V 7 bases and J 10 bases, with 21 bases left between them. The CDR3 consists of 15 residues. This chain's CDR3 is CASASVGGINSPLHF. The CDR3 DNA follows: TGCGCCAGCGCCTCCGTGGGAGGGATTAACTCACCCCTCCACTTT.

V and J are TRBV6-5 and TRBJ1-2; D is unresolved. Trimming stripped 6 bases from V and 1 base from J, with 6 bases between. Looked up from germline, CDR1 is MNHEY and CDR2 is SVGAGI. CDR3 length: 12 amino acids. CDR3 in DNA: TGTGCCAGCAGAGAGATTAACTATGGCTACACCTTC. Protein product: CASREINYGYTF.

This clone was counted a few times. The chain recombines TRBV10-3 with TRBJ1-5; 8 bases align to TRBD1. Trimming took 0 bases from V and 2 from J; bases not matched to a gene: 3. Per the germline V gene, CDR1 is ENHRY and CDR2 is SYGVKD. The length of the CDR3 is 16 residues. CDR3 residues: CAISESAGGGNQPQHF. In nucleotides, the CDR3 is TGTGCCATCAGTGAGTCGGCAGGGGGCGGCAATCAGCCCCAGCATTTT.

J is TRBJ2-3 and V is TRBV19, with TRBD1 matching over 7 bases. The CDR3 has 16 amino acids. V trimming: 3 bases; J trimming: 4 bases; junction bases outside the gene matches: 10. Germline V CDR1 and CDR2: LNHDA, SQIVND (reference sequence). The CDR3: CASSIKARGFPDTQYF. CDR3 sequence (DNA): TGTGCCAGTAGTATTAAGGCCAGGGGGTTCCCAGATACGCAGTATTTT.

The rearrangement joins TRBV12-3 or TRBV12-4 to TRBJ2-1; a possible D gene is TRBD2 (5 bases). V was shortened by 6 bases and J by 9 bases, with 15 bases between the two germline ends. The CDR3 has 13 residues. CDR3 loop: CASSQLRAGEQFF. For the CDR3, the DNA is TGTGCCAGCAGCCAGCTGAGGGCCGGTGAGCAGTTCTTC.

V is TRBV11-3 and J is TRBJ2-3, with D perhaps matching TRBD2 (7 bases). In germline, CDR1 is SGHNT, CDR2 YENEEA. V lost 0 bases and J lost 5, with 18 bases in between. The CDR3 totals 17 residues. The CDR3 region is CASSLEGGPGPKDTQYF. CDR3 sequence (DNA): TGTGCCAGCAGCTTAGAGGGGGGGCCGGGACCGAAAGATACGCAGTATTTT.

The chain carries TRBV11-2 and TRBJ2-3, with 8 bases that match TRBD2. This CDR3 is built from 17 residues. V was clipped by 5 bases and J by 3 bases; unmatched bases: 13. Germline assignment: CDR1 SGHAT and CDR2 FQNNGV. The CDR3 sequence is CASSKGRSGGRTDTQYF. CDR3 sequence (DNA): TGTGCCAGCAGCAAGGGAAGGAGCGGGGGCAGGACAGATACGCAGTATTTT.

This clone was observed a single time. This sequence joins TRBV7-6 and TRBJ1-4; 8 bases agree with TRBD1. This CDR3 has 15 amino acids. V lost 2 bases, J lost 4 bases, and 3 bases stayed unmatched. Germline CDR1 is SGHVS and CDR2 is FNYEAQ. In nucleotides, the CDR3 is TGTGCCAGCAGCTTACAGGGGGCTAATAATGAAAAACTGTTTTTT. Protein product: CASSLQGANNEKLFF.

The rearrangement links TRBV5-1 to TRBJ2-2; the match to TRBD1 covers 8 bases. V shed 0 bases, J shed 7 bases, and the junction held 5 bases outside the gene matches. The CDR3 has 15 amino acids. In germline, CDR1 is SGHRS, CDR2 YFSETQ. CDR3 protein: CASSLEDRAYGELFF. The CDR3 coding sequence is TGCGCCAGCAGCTTGGAGGACAGGGCATACGGGGAGCTGTTTTTT.

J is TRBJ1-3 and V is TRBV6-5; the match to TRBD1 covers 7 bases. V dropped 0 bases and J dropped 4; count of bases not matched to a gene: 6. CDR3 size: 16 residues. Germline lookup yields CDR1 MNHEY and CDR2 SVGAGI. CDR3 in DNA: TGTGCCAGCAGTTACTCGTTGCCAGGGGGAGGAAACACCATATATTTT. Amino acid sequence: CASSYSLPGGGNTIYF.

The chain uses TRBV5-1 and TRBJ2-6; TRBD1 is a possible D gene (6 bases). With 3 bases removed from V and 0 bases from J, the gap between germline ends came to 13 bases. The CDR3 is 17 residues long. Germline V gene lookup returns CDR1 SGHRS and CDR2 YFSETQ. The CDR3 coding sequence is TGCGCCAGCAGCTCCTACGGACAGAGCTCTGGGGCCAACGTCCTGACTTTC. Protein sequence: CASSSYGQSSGANVLTF.